This passage covers 22 T cell receptor beta chains from one sample sequenced in a study of blood T cell repertoires in COVID-19. Sequencing used immunoSEQ multiplex PCR; TCRdb keeps in-frame clones, though not all of them. Among 150,000 to 200,000 clones listed, roughly 82% were seen once. Material: peripheral blood. The receptor set was obtained from a woman in her sixties or seventies with acute or convalescent COVID-19.

The sample holds one count of this clone. This chain joins TRBV5-1 and TRBJ1-1, with 9 bases aligning to TRBD1. The CDR3 sequence is 15 residues long. V dropped 4 bases and J dropped 4; count of bases not matched to a gene: 8. The germline gives CDR1 SGHRS, CDR2 YFSETQ. CDR3 residues: CASSPGTGQTTEAFF. CDR3 nucleotides: TGCGCCAGCAGCCCTGGGACAGGGCAGACCACTGAAGCTTTCTTT.

The gene calls are TRBV19 and TRBJ2-3, with D possibly TRBD2 on 7 matching bases. Germline CDR1 and CDR2: LNHDA and SQIVND (reference sequence). The CDR3 runs to 16 residues. V lost 4 bases and J 0 bases, leaving 14 bases between the germline ends. The CDR3 loop reads CASSSGGRSSTDTQYF. CDR3 DNA: TGTGCCAGTAGTAGCGGGGGCCGTTCTAGCACAGATACGCAGTATTTT.

This clone was found a few times. V and J are TRBV19 and TRBJ1-1; D is uncertain. The CDR3 has 16 residues. Germline loops: CDR1 LNHDA, CDR2 SQIVND (reference sequence). V was trimmed by 3 bases and J by 1 base, leaving 15 bases between them. CDR3 sequence: CASSILRNPKNTEAFF. The CDR3 coding sequence is TGTGCCAGTAGTATTTTGAGGAACCCTAAGAACACTGAAGCTTTCTTT.

V usage is TRBV11-2 and J usage is TRBJ2-2, with TRBD1 matching over 8 bases. Germline CDR1 reads SGHAT; CDR2 reads FQNNGV. The junction had 8 bases not matched to a gene; V was cut back by 3 bases and J by 5 bases. The CDR3 covers 16 residues. The CDR3 reads CASSLPSRGRTGELFF. CDR3 sequence (DNA): TGTGCCAGCAGCTTGCCTTCCAGGGGGCGGACCGGGGAGCTGTTTTTT.

The CDR3 nucleotides are TGTGCCAGCAGCAATCAATTGACAAACTCCTACAATGAGCAGTTCTTC. Protein sequence: CASSNQLTNSYNEQFF. The genes are TRBV27 and TRBJ2-1; the D is unclear. The ends were cut back, 6 bases at V and 0 bases at J, with 15 bases in the middle. CDR3 length equals 16 residues. Per the germline V gene, CDR1 is MNHEY and CDR2 is SMNVEV (reference sequence).

The V and J genes are TRBV5-1 and TRBJ2-1; 7 positions agree with TRBD2. Trimming removed 5 bases from V and 0 bases from J; junction bases left unmatched: 8. Germline CDR1 reads SGHRS; CDR2 reads YFSETQ. The CDR3 has 16 residues. CDR3 DNA: TGCGCCAGCAGACCCGAGAGCGGGGCCTCCTACAATGAGCAGTTCTTC. Its protein product is CASRPESGASYNEQFF.

The gene calls are TRBV30 and TRBJ1-1; D not certain. CDR1 is GTSNPN, CDR2 SVGIG, per germline (reference sequence). The germline V and J ends were trimmed by 0 bases and 1 base, with 6 bases remaining between them. This CDR3 comprises 13 residues. The CDR3 loop reads CAWSVLWNTEAFF. The CDR3 nucleotides are TGTGCCTGGAGTGTACTGTGGAACACTGAAGCTTTCTTT.

This rearrangement joins TRBV11-2 to TRBJ1-1; D remains unclear. Germline CDR1 and CDR2: SGHAT and FQNNGV. The CDR3 covers 14 residues. V was cut by 5 bases and J by 0 bases, with 10 bases left in between. This CDR3 is CASSPQFMNTEAFF. The DNA for the CDR3 is TGTGCCAGCAGCCCACAGTTCATGAACACTGAAGCTTTCTTT.

This clone was seen a handful of times. This chain connects TRBV28 to TRBJ1-1; possibly TRBD1 for D (5 bases). This CDR3 spans 14 amino acids. V gave up 1 base and J gave up 4 bases, with 10 bases separating them. From germline, CDR1 is MDHEN and CDR2 SYDVKM. The CDR3 protein is CASSLLVGGTEAFF. The DNA of the CDR3 is TGTGCCAGCAGTTTATTAGTGGGGGGCACTGAAGCTTTCTTT.

V is TRBV19 and J is TRBJ2-2, with 7 bases identical to TRBD1. The CDR3 spans 15 residues. Germline CDR1 reads LNHDA; CDR2 reads SQIVND (reference sequence). V lost 1 base and J lost 4; bases outside the gene matches: 3. The CDR3 DNA reads TGTGCCAGTAGTATAGCGGCAGGGGGCACCGGGGAGCTGTTTTTT. Translated, it gives CASSIAAGGTGELFF.

This rearrangement joins TRBV5-6 to TRBJ1-3; 7 bases match TRBD1. Trimming took 4 bases from V and 2 from J; bases not matched to a gene: 12. From germline, CDR1 is SGHDT and CDR2 YYEEEE. This CDR3 region has 17 residues. The CDR3 loop reads CASSLWTGSGTGNTIYF. Written as DNA, the CDR3 is TGTGCCAGCAGCCTGTGGACAGGCTCCGGCACTGGAAACACCATATATTTT.

The V call is TRBV19, the J call TRBJ2-1; a weak D match, TRBD1 (6 bases). The germline gives CDR1 LNHDA, CDR2 SQIVND (reference sequence). Trimming took 5 bases from V and 1 from J, leaving 12 bases between them. CDR3 length: 15 residues. The CDR3 loop is CASSYLGGSYNEQFF. For the CDR3, the DNA is TGTGCCAGTAGTTATCTAGGGGGATCCTACAATGAGCAGTTCTTC. Full variable domain (missing parts from reference TRBV19 and TRBJ2-1): DGGITQSPKYLFRKEGQNVTLSCEQNLNHDAMYWYRQDPGQGLRLIYYSQIVNDFQKGDIAEGYSVSREKKESFPLTVTSAQKNPTAFYLCASSYLGGSYNEQFFGPGTRLTVL.

The gene calls are TRBV7-6 and TRBJ1-5; 7 nucleotides line up with TRBD1. Germline trimming cut 2 bases from V and 4 bases from J; bases unmatched to any gene: 8. The length of the CDR3 is 16 residues. Germline assignment: CDR1 SGHVS and CDR2 FNYEAQ. CDR3 sequence: CASSLSGGGGNQPQHF. CDR3 in DNA: TGTGCCAGCAGCTTAAGTGGAGGGGGCGGTAATCAGCCCCAGCATTTT.

The rearrangement links TRBV5-1 to TRBJ1-3; D perhaps matches TRBD1 (5 bases). This CDR3 contains 13 residues. V lost 3 bases to trimming and J lost 4 bases, with 8 bases between them. CDR1 SGHRS and CDR2 YFSETQ come from the germline V gene. The CDR3 DNA is TGCGCCAGCAGCTCAGGGCTGGGAAACACCATATATTTT. It translates to CASSSGLGNTIYF. The whole variable domain, remainder taken from reference TRBV5-1 and TRBJ1-3, is KAGVTQTPRYLIKTRGQQVTLSCSPISGHRSVSWYQQTPGQGLQFLFEYFSETQRNKGNFPGRFSGRQFSNSRSEMNVSTLELGDSALYLCASSSGLGNTIYFGEGSWLTVV.

V usage is TRBV5-5 and J usage is TRBJ1-1; D remains unclear. From germline, CDR1 is SGHKS and CDR2 YYEKEE (reference sequence). V lost 2 bases and J 6 bases, leaving 8 bases between the germline ends. CDR3 length equals 12 residues. The CDR3 DNA is TGTGCCAGCAGCTTCTCGGGAGCTGAAGCTTTCTTT. It translates to CASSFSGAEAFF.

Details on this clone: Mismatch with germline at one junction end may stem from a read error. The chain links TRBV18 to TRBJ2-1; 8 nucleotides match TRBD1. Germline CDR1 and CDR2: KGHSH and LQKENI. The CDR3 loop spans 16 amino acids. CDR3 amino acids: CASSPGGTGSSNEQFF. CDR3 sequence (DNA): TGTGCCAGCTCACCGGGCGGGACAGGATCCTCCAATGAGCAGTTCTTC.

The chain employs TRBV24-1 and TRBJ1-4; no clear D. CDR3 size: 14 residues. Germline CDR1 and CDR2: KGHDR and SFDVKD. Trimming took 5 bases from V and 8 from J, leaving 14 bases between them. The CDR3 loop reads CATSARSREEKLFF. Here the CDR3 DNA reads TGTGCCACCAGTGCAAGGAGCCGGGAGGAAAAACTGTTTTTT.

J is TRBJ1-5 and V is TRBV28; D gene ambiguous. CDR3 length equals 12 residues. Germline-derived CDR1 and CDR2 are MDHEN and SYDVKM. Trimming shortened V by 5 bases and J by 7 bases, and 9 bases separated the two germline ends. The CDR3 region is CASSPGEQPQHF. The CDR3 region has the DNA TGTGCCAGCAGTCCGGGAGAGCAGCCCCAGCATTTT.

J is TRBJ2-1 and V is TRBV19, with D perhaps TRBD2 (5 bases). CDR3 length equals 17 residues. The germline gives CDR1 LNHDA, CDR2 SQIVND (reference sequence). V shed 1 base and J shed 6 bases, with 19 bases lying between them. CDR3 coding DNA: TGTGCCAGTAGTATAGGACCAGGAGCGGCGATATCCAATGAGCAGTTCTTC. It codes for CASSIGPGAAISNEQFF.

This clone was counted a single time. V usage is TRBV4-1 and J usage is TRBJ2-2, with 7 bases that match TRBD1. Germline CDR1 MGHRA, CDR2 YSYEKL. V shed 3 bases, J shed 1 base, and the junction held 5 bases outside the gene matches. This CDR3 is 16 amino acids long. CDR3 amino acids: CASSHTGTENTGELFF. The CDR3 nucleotides are TGCGCCAGCAGCCATACCGGGACAGAGAACACCGGGGAGCTGTTTTTT.

Only one count was recorded for this clone. The sample carries other DNA sequences with the same CDR3. V is TRBV4-2 and J is TRBJ1-2; D uncertain. Trimming removed 0 bases at V and 4 bases at J, with 3 bases between. Germline CDR1 is LGHNA and CDR2 is YNFKEQ. The CDR3 runs to 12 residues. The CDR3 nucleotides read TGTGCCAGCAGCCAAGACAGCTATGGCTACACCTTC. Protein: CASSQDSYGYTF.

The chain recombines TRBV5-4 with TRBJ1-3; maybe TRBD1 (6 bases). The V end lost 2 bases, the J end lost 2 bases, and 11 bases lay between the germline ends. The germline V gene has CDR1 SGHNT and CDR2 YYREEE (reference sequence). The CDR3 consists of 15 residues. Here the CDR3 DNA reads TGTGCCAGCAGCTTTGCAGGGGTCGCTGGAAACACCATATATTTT. Its protein product is CASSFAGVAGNTIYF.